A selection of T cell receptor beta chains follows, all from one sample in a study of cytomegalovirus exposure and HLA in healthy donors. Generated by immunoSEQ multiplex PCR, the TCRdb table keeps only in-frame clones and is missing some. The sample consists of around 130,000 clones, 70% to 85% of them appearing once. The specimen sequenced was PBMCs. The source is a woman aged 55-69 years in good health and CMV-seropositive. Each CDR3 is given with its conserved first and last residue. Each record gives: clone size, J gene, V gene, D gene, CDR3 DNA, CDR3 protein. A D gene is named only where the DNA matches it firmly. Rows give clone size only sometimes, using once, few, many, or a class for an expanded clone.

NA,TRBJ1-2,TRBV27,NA,TGTGCCAGCAGTTTAGCCGGGGGGGCTAACTATGGCTACACCTTC,CASSLAGGANYGYTF
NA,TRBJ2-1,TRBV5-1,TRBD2,TGCGCCAGCAGCTCGGTAGCGGGGGGGCGCAATGAGCAGTTCTTC,CASSSVAGGRNEQFF
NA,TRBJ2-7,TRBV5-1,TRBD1,TGCGCCAGCAGAACAGGGGCGATGGACGAGCAGTACTTC,CASRTGAMDEQYF
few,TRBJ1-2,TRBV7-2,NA,TGTGCCAGCAGCCCGCACGCGGGGCCGTCGGGTGGCTACACCTTC,CASSPHAGPSGGYTF
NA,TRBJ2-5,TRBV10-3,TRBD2,TGTGCCATCAGTGGTGTTAGCGGGGGGTCAGAGACCCAGTACTTC,CAISGVSGGSETQYF
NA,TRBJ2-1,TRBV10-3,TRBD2,TGTGCCATAAGCACGGGGGGAGGTAATGAGCAGTTCTTC,CAISTGGGNEQFF
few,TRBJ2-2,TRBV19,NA,TGTGCCAGTAGTATTGGGGCACAGGGCCGGGAGCTGTTTTTT,CASSIGAQGRELFF
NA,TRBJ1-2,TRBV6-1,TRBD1,TGTGCCAGCATAGCTTTTTGGGACAGGGGACATGGCTACACCTTC,CASIAFWDRGHGYTF
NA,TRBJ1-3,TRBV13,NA,TGTGCCAGCAGCAGTATGGGGAGGGGGACCAGGGGAAACACCATATATTTT,CASSSMGRGTRGNTIYF
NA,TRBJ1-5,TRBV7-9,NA,TGTGCCAGTACGGGGACTTCTTCAGGAGGCAATCAGCCCCAGCATTTT,CASTGTSSGGNQPQHF
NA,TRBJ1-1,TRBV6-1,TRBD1,TGTGCCAGCCCCACGCCCGGGACAGGCCCCGCCGTAGCTTTCTTT,CASPTPGTGPAVAFF
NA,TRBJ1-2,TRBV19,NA,TGTGCCAGTAGCGGGGGGGACCCTGGCGGCTACACCTTC,CASSGGDPGGYTF
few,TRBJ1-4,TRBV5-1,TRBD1,TGCGCCAGCAGCTGGAAGGACAGGGAACATCTTAATGAAAAACTGTTTTTT,CASSWKDREHLNEKLFF
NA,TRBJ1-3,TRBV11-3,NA,TGTGCCAGCAGCTCCAGGGATTCAGGGGACACCATATATTTT,CASSSRDSGDTIYF
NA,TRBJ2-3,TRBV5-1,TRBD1,TGCGCCAGCAGCATCCGGACAGGGGTCACAGATACGCAGTATTTT,CASSIRTGVTDTQYF
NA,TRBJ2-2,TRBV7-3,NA,TGTGCCAGCAGCTTAACCCCTTTAGCAGTGAACGGGGAGCTGTTTTTT,CASSLTPLAVNGELFF
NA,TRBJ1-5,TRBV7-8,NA,TGTGCCAGCAGCTTAGCGATGGGAGATCAGCCCCAGCATTTT,CASSLAMGDQPQHF
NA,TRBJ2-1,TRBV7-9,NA,TGTGCCAGCAGCCGTGCGGGACCCTACAATGAGCAGTTCTTC,CASSRAGPYNEQFF
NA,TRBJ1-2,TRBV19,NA,TGTGCCAGTACTGAGGAGGCCCCCTTAGGCTATGGCTACACCTTC,CASTEEAPLGYGYTF
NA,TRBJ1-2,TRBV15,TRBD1,TGTGCCACCAGCAGGGCGACAGGGACCTACTATGGCTACACCTTC,CATSRATGTYYGYTF
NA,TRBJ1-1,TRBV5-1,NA,TGCGCCAGCAGCTTGTACCATCGGGAGGGCACTGAAGCTTTCTTT,CASSLYHREGTEAFF
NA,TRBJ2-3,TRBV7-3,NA,TGTGCCAGCAGCTCTTACTACACAGATACGCAGTATTTT,CASSSYYTDTQYF
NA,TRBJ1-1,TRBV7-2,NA,TGTGCCAGCAGCTCGTCAATAGGGGAATACACTGAAGCTTTCTTT,CASSSSIGEYTEAFF
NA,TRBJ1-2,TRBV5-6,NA,TGTGCCAGCAGCTTAGGGGATTCTAACTATGGCTACACCTTC,CASSLGDSNYGYTF
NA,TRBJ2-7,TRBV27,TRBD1,TGTGCCAGCAGTCCCTTGACAGGGGCCCACGAGCAGTACTTC,CASSPLTGAHEQYF
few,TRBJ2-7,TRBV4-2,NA,TGTGCCAGCAGCCAAGTGGGGGCGGGCCTCAACTACGAGCAGTACTTC,CASSQVGAGLNYEQYF
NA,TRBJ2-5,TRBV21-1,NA,TGTGCCATACGGGGGGAACAGACCCAGTACTTC,CAIRGEQTQYF
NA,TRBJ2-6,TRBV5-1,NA,TGCGCCAGCAGCTTGGCTCCAGGGACTGGGGCCAACGTCCTGACTTTC,CASSLAPGTGANVLTF
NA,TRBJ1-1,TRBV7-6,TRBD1,TGTGCCAGCAGCCCACTGGGACAGGGGGACACTGAAGCTTTCTTT,CASSPLGQGDTEAFF
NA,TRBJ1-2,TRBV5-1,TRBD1,TGCGCCAGCAGCTTGGCGGACAGGACTAACTATGGCTACACCTTC,CASSLADRTNYGYTF
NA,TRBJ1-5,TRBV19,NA,TGTGCCAGTAGTATAGGTCTTAGGGCGACAGTCTATAGCAATCAGCCCCAGCATTTT,CASSIGLRATVYSNQPQHF
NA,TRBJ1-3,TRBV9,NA,TGTGCCAGCAGCGTAGGGCAGATCTCTGGAAACACCATATATTTT,CASSVGQISGNTIYF
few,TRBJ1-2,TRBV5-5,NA,TGTGCCAGCAGCGGGCGGGCGGCCTATGGCTACACCTTC,CASSGRAAYGYTF
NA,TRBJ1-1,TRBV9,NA,TGTGCCAGCAGCGTAGGCCCCGGTGAGGACACTGAAGCTTTCTTT,CASSVGPGEDTEAFF
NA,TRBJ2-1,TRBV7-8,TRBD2,TGTGCCAGCAGCCTAACTTACAGGGCGGGGGGGCCGGGCAATGAGCAGTTCTTC,CASSLTYRAGGPGNEQFF
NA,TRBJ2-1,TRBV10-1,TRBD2,TGCGCCAGCAGTGGTCTAGGAAATAGCGGGGGTGTAGAGCAGTTCTTC,CASSGLGNSGGVEQFF
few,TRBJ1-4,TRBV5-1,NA,TGCGCCAGCAGCCCGTCGGGGGGTCACGAAAAACTGTTTTTT,CASSPSGGHEKLFF
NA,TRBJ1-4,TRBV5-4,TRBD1,TGTGCCAGCAGCTTTCCGGGACAGGGGAATGAAAAACTGTTTTTT,CASSFPGQGNEKLFF
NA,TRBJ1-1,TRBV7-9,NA,TGTGCCAGCAGCTCTAGATGGACAGCGAACACTGAAGCTTTCTTT,CASSSRWTANTEAFF
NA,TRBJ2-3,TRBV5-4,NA,TGTGCCAGCAGCTTCCGACTAGGAGGCACAGATACGCAGTATTTT,CASSFRLGGTDTQYF
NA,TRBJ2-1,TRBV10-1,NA,TGCGCCAGCAGCGCAAGGACGGGAAGCTCCTACAATGAGCAGTTCTTC,CASSARTGSSYNEQFF
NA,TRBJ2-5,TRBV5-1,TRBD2,TGCGCCAGCAGCCGGGGGGGCCAAGAGACCCAGTACTTC,CASSRGGQETQYF
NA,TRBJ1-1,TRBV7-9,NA,TGTGCCAGCAGCTTTGGCGGGGTGGGTACTGAAGCTTTCTTT,CASSFGGVGTEAFF
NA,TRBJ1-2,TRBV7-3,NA,TGTGCCAGCAGCCAGGTCCCGGGGGGGGGCTACACCTTC,CASSQVPGGGYTF
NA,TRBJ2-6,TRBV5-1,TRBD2,TGCGCCAGCAGCCCGGCCGGGGGGGGAGTCCCTGGGGCCAACGTCCTGACTTTC,CASSPAGGGVPGANVLTF
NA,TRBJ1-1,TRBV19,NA,TGTGCCAGTAGTCGACTTAGCGGCAGGGCGGGCACTGAAGCTTTCTTT,CASSRLSGRAGTEAFF
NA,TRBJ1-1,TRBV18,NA,TGTGCCAGCTCACCGGGGGGGTCCCCCACTGAAGCTTTCTTT,CASSPGGSPTEAFF
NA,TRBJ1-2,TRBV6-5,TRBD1,TGTGCCAGCAGCTCTCCAGGGGGCCGCTATGGCTACACCTTC,CASSSPGGRYGYTF
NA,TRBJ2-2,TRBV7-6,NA,TGTGCCAGCAGCTTGGGCAGGGGTACCGGGGAGCTGTTTTTT,CASSLGRGTGELFF
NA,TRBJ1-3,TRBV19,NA,TGTGCCAGTAGTATGTACGGGTCTGGAAACACCATATATTTT,CASSMYGSGNTIYF
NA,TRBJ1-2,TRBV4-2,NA,TGTGCCAGCAGCCAAGACCAACAGGCCGGCTATGGCTACACCTTC,CASSQDQQAGYGYTF
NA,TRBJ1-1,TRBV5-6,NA,TGTGCCAGCAGCTTGGTAGGGGGGGCGGAGGGAGCTTTCTTT,CASSLVGGAEGAFF
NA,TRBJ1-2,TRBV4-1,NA,TGCGCCAGCAGCCAAGCCCCGCCTGGGGCAGGTGGCTATGGCTACACCTTC,CASSQAPPGAGGYGYTF
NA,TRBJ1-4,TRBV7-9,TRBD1,TGTGCCAGCAGCTTGGGGGACAGCCGTAATGAAAAACTGTTTTTT,CASSLGDSRNEKLFF
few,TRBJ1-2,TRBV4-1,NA,TGCGCCAGCAGCCCCATACGGGTGGCAGATGGCTACACCTTC,CASSPIRVADGYTF
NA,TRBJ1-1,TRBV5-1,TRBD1,TGCGCCAGCAGCCCCGGGACAGGGTTGAGACCTTTCTTT,CASSPGTGLRPFF
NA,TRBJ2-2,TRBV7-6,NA,TGTGCCAGCAGCTTCGTCGTTAATACCGGGGAGCTGTTTTTT,CASSFVVNTGELFF
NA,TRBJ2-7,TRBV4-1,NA,TGCGCCAGCAGCCAAGGACCCGCAAGGCAGGCGCTACTCTACGAGCAGTACTTC,CASSQGPARQALLYEQYF
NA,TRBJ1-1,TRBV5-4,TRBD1,TGTGCCAGCAGCTCGCATAGACAGGGGGATTTTGAAGCTTTCTTT,CASSSHRQGDFEAFF
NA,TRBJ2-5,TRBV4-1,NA,TGCGCCAGCAGCCGGTTGGGACTCCTAGGAGAGACCCAGTACTTC,CASSRLGLLGETQYF